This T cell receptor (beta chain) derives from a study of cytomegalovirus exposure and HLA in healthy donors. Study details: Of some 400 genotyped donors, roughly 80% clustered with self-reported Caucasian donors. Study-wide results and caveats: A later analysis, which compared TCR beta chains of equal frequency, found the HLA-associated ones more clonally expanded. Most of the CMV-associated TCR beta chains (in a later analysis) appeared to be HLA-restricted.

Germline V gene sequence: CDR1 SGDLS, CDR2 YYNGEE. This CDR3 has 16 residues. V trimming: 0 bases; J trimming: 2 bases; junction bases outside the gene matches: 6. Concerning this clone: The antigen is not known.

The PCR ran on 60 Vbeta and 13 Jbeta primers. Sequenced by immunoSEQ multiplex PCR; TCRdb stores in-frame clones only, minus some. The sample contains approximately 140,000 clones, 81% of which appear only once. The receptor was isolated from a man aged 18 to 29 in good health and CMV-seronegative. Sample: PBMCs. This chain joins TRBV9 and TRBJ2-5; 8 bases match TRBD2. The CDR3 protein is CASSVEGREAQETQYF. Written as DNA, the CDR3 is TGTGCCAGCAGCGTAGAGGGGCGGGAGGCTCAAGAGACCCAGTACTTC.